The sequence of this T cell receptor (beta chain) was determined in a study of blood T cell repertoires in COVID-19. Libraries were prepared by immunoSEQ multiplex PCR; TCRdb keeps only in-frame clonotypes and omits some of them. The table has 90,000 to 120,000 clones, 69% seen once. The sequencing sample was made of peripheral blood. The sequence was obtained from an elderly man with acute or convalescent COVID-19.

CDR3 in amino acids: CASSQMPVNTEAFF. As DNA, the CDR3 is TGTGCCAGCAGCCAAATGCCGGTGAACACTGAAGCTTTCTTT. The V call is TRBV3-1 (or the pseudogene TRBV3-2), the J call TRBJ1-1; no firm D call. V was shortened by 2 bases and J by 0 bases, with 7 bases between the two germline ends. Germline loops: CDR1 LGHDT, CDR2 YNNKEL (reference sequence). CDR3 length equals 14 residues.